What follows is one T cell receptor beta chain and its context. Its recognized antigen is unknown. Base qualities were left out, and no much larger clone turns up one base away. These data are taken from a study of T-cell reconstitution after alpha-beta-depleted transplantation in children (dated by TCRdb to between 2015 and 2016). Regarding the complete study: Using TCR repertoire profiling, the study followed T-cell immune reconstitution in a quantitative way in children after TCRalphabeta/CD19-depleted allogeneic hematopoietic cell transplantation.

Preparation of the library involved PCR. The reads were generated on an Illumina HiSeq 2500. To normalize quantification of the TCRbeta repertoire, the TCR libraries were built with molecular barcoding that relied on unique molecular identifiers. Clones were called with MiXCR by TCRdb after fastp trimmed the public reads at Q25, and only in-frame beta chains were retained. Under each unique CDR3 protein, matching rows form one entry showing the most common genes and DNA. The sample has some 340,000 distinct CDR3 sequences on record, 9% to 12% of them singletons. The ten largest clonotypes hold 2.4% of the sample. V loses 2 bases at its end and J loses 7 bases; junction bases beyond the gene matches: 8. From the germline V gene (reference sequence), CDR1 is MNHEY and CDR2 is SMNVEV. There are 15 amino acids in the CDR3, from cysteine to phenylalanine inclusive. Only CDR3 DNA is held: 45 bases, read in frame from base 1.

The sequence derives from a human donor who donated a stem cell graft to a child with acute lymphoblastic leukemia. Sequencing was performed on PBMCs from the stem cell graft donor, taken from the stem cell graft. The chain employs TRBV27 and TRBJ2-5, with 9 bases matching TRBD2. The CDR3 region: CASSLSPSGKGTQYF. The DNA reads TGTGCCAGCAGTTTAAGTCCTAGCGGGAAAGGGACCCAGTACTTC.